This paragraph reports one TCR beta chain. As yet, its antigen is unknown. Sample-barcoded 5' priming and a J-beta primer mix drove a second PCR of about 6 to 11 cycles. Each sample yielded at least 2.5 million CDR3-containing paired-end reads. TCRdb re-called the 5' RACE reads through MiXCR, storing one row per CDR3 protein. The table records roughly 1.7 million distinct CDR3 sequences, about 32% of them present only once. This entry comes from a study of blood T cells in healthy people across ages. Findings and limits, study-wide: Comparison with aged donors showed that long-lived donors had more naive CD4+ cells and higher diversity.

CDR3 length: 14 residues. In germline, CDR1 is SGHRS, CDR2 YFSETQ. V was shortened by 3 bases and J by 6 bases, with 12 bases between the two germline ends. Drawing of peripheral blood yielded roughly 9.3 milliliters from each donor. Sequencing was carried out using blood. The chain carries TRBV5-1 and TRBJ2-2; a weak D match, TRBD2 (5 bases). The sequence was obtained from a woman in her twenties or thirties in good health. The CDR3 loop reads CASSSNTGSGELFF. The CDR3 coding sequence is TGCGCCAGCAGCTCGAACACGGGGTCCGGGGAGCTGTTTTTT.